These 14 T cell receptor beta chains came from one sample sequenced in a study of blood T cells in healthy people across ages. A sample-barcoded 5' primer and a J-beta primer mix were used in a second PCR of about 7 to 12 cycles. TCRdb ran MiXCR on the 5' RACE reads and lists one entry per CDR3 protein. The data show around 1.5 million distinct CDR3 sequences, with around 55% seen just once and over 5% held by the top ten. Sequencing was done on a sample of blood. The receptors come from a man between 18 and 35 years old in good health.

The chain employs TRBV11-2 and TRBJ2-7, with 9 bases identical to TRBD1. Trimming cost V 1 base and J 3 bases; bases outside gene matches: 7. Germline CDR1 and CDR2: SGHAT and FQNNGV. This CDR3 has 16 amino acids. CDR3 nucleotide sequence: TGTGCCAGCAGCTTAGGATATCCGGGACAGGGCTACGAGCAGTACTTC. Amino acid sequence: CASSLGYPGQGYEQYF.

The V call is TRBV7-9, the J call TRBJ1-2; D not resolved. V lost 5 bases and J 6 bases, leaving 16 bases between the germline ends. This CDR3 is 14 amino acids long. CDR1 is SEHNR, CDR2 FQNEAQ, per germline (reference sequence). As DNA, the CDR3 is TGTGCCAGCAGCGCCTCGGGGTCCCGCGATGGCTACACCTTC. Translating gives CASSASGSRDGYTF.

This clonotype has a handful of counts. The CDR3 DNA is TGTGCCAGCAGTTATTCCACAGGGACCCAAGAGACCCAGTACTTC. Protein product: CASSYSTGTQETQYF. This chain joins TRBV6-5 and TRBJ2-5, with D tentatively TRBD1 (6 bases). The CDR3 length is 15 residues. CDR1 MNHEY and CDR2 SVGAGI come from the germline V gene. V was cut by 3 bases and J by 1 base, with 12 bases left in between.

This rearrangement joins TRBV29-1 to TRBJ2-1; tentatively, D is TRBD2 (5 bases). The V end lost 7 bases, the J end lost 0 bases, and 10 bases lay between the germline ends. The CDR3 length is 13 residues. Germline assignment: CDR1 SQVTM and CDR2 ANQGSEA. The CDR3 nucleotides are TGCAGCGCTAGCTTCAGCTCCTACAATGAGCAGTTCTTC. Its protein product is CSASFSSYNEQFF.

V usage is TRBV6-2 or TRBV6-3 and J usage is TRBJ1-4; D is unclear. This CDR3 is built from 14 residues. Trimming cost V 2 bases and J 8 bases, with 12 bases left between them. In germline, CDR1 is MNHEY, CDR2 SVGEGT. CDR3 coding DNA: TGTGCCAGCAGTTACGAGCCAAAAGCAGAAAAACTGTTTTTT. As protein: CASSYEPKAEKLFF.

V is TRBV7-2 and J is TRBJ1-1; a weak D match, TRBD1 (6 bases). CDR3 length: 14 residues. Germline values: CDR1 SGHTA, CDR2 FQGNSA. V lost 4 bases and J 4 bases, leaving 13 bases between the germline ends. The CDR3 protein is CASSSRGRTTEAFF. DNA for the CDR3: TGTGCCAGCAGCTCCAGGGGACGGACCACTGAAGCTTTCTTT.

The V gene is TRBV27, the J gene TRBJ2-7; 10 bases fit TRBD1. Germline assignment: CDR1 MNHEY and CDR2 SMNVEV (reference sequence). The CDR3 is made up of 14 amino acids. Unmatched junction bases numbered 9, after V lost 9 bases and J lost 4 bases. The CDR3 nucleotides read TGTGCCAGTGGCCCGACAGGGGGCAGGTACGAGCAGTACTTC. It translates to CASGPTGGRYEQYF.

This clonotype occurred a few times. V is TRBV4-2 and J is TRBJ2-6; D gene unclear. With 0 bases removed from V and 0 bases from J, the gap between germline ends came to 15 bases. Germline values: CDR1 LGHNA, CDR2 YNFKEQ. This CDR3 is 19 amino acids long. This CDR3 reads CASSQDVGPEASGANVLTF. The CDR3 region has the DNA TGTGCCAGCAGCCAAGATGTGGGTCCAGAAGCCTCTGGGGCCAACGTCCTGACTTTC.

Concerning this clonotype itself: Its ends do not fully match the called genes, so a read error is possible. CDR3 coding DNA: TGTGTCACCAGCAGACCCCCGGGACTAGCGGGAGAGTATGAGCAGTTCTTC. Protein sequence: CVTSRPPGLAGEYEQFF. The chain uses TRBV15 and TRBJ2-1; 14 bases map to TRBD2. The length of the CDR3 is 17 residues. The germline CDR1 and CDR2 sequences are LNHNV and YYDKDF (reference sequence).

In DNA, the CDR3 is TGCGCCAGCAGCTTGGCCCCAGGAAACCTAAATGGCTACACCTTC. It is translated as CASSLAPGNLNGYTF. J is TRBJ1-2 and V is TRBV5-1, with unresolved D. CDR3 length: 15 amino acids. CDR1 and CDR2 (germline): SGHRS, YFSETQ. The V gene lost 0 bases and the J gene lost 6 bases, with 15 bases spanning the gap.

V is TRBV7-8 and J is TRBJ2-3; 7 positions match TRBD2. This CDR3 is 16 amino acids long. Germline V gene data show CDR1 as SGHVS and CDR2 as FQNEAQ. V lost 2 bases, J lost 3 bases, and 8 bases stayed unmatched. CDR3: CASSLMGTGGTDTQYF. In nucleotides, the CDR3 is TGTGCCAGCAGCTTAATGGGGACGGGAGGAACAGATACGCAGTATTTT. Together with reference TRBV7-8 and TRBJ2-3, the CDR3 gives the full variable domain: GAGVSQSPRYKVAKRGQDVALRCDPISGHVSLFWYQQALGQGPEFLTYFQNEAQLDKSGLPSDRFFAERPEGSVSTLKIQRTQQEDSAVYLCASSLMGTGGTDTQYFGPGTRLTVL.

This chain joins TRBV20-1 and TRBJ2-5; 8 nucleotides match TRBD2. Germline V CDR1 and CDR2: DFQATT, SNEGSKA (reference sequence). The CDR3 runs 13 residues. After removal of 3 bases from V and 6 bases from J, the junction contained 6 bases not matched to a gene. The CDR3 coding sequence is TGCAGTGCTAGTATCGGGGGGGCTAAGACCCAGTACTTC. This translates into CSASIGGAKTQYF.

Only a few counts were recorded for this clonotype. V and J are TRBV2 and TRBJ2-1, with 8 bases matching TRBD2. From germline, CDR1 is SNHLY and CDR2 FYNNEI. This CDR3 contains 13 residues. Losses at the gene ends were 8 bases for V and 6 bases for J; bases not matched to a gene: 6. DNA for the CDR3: TGTGCCAGCCGGGAGGGGGGGAGCAATGAGCAGTTCTTC. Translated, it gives CASREGGSNEQFF.

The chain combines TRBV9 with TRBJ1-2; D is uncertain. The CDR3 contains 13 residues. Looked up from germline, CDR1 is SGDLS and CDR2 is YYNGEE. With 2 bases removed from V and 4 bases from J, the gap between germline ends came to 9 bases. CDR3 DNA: TGTGCCAGCAGCGTCCCCTCCCTCTATGGCTACACCTTC. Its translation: CASSVPSLYGYTF.